Listed below are T cell receptor beta chains from one sample, sequenced in a study of blood T cell repertoires in COVID-19. Clones were sequenced by immunoSEQ multiplex PCR, and TCRdb holds only the in-frame ones, with some missing. The profile shows about 76,000 clones, about 90% of them singletons. The material sequenced was peripheral blood. The origin of the receptors is a middle-aged man with active COVID-19. CDR3s include the opening cysteine and the closing phenylalanine or tryptophan. The D gene is left open where the match is weak. Rows give clone size only sometimes, using once, few, many, or a class for an expanded clone.

D	J	V	size	DNA	CDR3
TRBD2	TRBJ2-4	TRBV5-1	.	TGCGCCAGCAGCTCCGGGGGGGTTCGTGCCAAAAACATTCAGTACTTC	CASSSGGVRAKNIQYF
.	TRBJ1-4	TRBV19	.	TGTGCCAGTAGTTACAGGTCGGTCGGTGAAAAACTGTTTTTT	CASSYRSVGEKLFF
.	TRBJ1-2	TRBV3-1/TRBV3-2	.	TGTGCCAGCAGCCAAGAACAGGGATATGGCTACACCTTC	CASSQEQGYGYTF
TRBD1	TRBJ2-7	TRBV7-9	.	TGTGCCAGCAGCTCCACAGGGGGCGCGGGAGAGCAGTACTTC	CASSSTGGAGEQYF
TRBD2	TRBJ2-1	TRBV20-1	.	TGCAGTGCTAGTTTCCCGACTAGCGGGAACTACAATGAGCAGTTCTTC	CSASFPTSGNYNEQFF
TRBD2	TRBJ2-3	TRBV5-1	.	TGCGCCAGCAGCTTGGACGGGAAAGCGGGAGCCGGCGATACGCAGTATTTT	CASSLDGKAGAGDTQYF
TRBD2	TRBJ2-1	TRBV5-1	.	TGCGCCAGCAGCCCAAATGAAGCGAGCGGGAGTGATGAGCAGTTCTTC	CASSPNEASGSDEQFF
.	TRBJ1-2	TRBV2	.	TGTGCCAGCAGTTCAGGGTGGTTGAACTATGGCTACACCTTC	CASSSGWLNYGYTF
.	TRBJ2-2	TRBV27	.	TGTGCCAGCGCTGGAGGCCCAGACCCGAACACCGGGGAGCTGTTTTTT	CASAGGPDPNTGELFF
TRBD1	TRBJ2-3	TRBV5-5	.	TGTGCCAGCAGCCCCCGGACAGGGGAAGATACGCAGTATTTT	CASSPRTGEDTQYF
.	TRBJ2-2	TRBV29-1	.	TGCAGCGTTGAAGGTCGGGCGAACACCGGGGAGCTGTTTTTT	CSVEGRANTGELFF
.	TRBJ1-1	TRBV5-4	.	TGTGCCAGCAGCTTATCGGTAGCTGGGACTGAAGCTTTCTTT	CASSLSVAGTEAFF
TRBD1	TRBJ2-7	TRBV7-2	.	TGTGCCAGCAGCTTAGGACAGGGAACAGTAGGCGAGCAGTACTTC	CASSLGQGTVGEQYF
TRBD1	TRBJ2-7	TRBV28	.	TGTGCCAGCAGTTCGGGGCGGGTGCCACGGACGGACAGGGCCGGTTACGAGCAGTACTTC	CASSSGRVPRTDRAGYEQYF
TRBD1	TRBJ2-7	TRBV11-2	.	TGTGCCAGCAGGTCGGACAGGGTCGGCTACGAGCAGTACTTC	CASRSDRVGYEQYF
.	TRBJ1-6	TRBV27	few	TGTGCCAGCAGTTTAAGGGGCAGGGGTGTATTTTCACCCCTCCACTTT	CASSLRGRGVFSPLHF
.	TRBJ2-6	TRBV5-5	few	TGTGCCAGCAGCTTCGACTTATCTGGGGCCAACGTCCTGACTTTC	CASSFDLSGANVLTF
.	TRBJ1-3	TRBV7-9	.	TGTGCCAGCAGCTTAGTAGGCAGGGGAACTAACTCTGGAAACACCATATATTTT	CASSLVGRGTNSGNTIYF
.	TRBJ2-7	TRBV6-2/TRBV6-3	.	TGTGCCAGCAGTTACTCCAACGAGCAGTACTTC	CASSYSNEQYF
TRBD1	TRBJ2-5	TRBV10-3	few	TGTGCCATCAGTGAGTCAAGAGGGGGCGTCCAAGAGACCCAGTACTTC	CAISESRGGVQETQYF
.	TRBJ1-5	TRBV6-2/TRBV6-3	.	TGTGCCAGCAGCCTCATTTCGAGAGGTAGCAATCAGCCCCAGCATTTT	CASSLISRGSNQPQHF
TRBD2	TRBJ2-1	TRBV5-1	.	TGCGCCAGCAGCTTGGTGGCTAGCGGGAGCTCCTACAATGAGCAGTTCTTC	CASSLVASGSSYNEQFF
.	TRBJ1-1	TRBV5-4	.	TGTGCCAGCAGCTTGCAGGGTACCAACACTGAAGCTTTCTTT	CASSLQGTNTEAFF
.	TRBJ1-2	TRBV27	.	TGTGCCAGCAGTTTATGGGGAGGAGGAAGGGGCGGCTACACCTTC	CASSLWGGGRGGYTF
TRBD1	TRBJ1-3	TRBV30	once	TGTGCCTGGTCCCAGGGGGCTGGAAACACCATATATTTT	CAWSQGAGNTIYF
TRBD2	TRBJ2-7	TRBV7-2	.	TGTGCCAGCAGCTTATTGGCCGGGACTAGAAGGCACGAGCAGTACTTC	CASSLLAGTRRHEQYF
.	TRBJ2-7	TRBV7-4	.	TGTGCCAGCAGCCAGGGGACAACCTACGAGCAGTACTTC	CASSQGTTYEQYF
TRBD1	TRBJ1-4	TRBV9	.	TGTGCCAGCAGCGTAGCAGGGGGTGTCGATAATGAAAAACTGTTTTTT	CASSVAGGVDNEKLFF
TRBD2	TRBJ2-7	TRBV11-2	.	TGTGCCAGCAGCGTTACTAGCGGGGGGGCGTCATACGAGCAGTACTTC	CASSVTSGGASYEQYF
.	TRBJ2-1	TRBV7-9	few	TGTGCCAGCAGCCAAAGCCGGGGAGACAATGAGCAGTTCTTC	CASSQSRGDNEQFF
TRBD1	TRBJ2-3	TRBV7-2	.	TGTGCCAGCACCCCCTCGGGACAGGGAAGAGATACGCAGTATTTT	CASTPSGQGRDTQYF
TRBD1	TRBJ2-1	TRBV7-9	.	TGTGCCAGCAGCTTAAGGGGGCGGTCAGGGGGCTCCTACAATGAGCAGTTCTTC	CASSLRGRSGGSYNEQFF
.	TRBJ2-7	TRBV4-1	once	TGCGCCAGCAGCCTAGGTGGGCTAAATGGCGAGCAGTACTTC	CASSLGGLNGEQYF
TRBD1	TRBJ1-1	TRBV7-9	few	TGTGCCAGCAGCTTAGGCGGGACAGGGGAAACTGAAGCTTTCTTT	CASSLGGTGETEAFF
TRBD2	TRBJ2-1	TRBV18	.	TGTGCCAGCTCAAGGACTAGCGGGGGTCTCAATGAGCAGTTCTTC	CASSRTSGGLNEQFF
TRBD2	TRBJ2-2	TRBV15	.	TGTGCCACCGCATACGGCCTAGCGGTAAACACCGGGGAGCTGTTTTTT	CATAYGLAVNTGELFF
.	TRBJ2-5	TRBV10-3	.	TGTGCCATCAGTGACGGCGGAGGACAAGAGACCCAGTACTTC	CAISDGGGQETQYF
TRBD1	TRBJ1-2	TRBV7-8	.	TGTGCCAGCAGCTTTAACCCCCGACAGGGGTATGGCTACACCTTC	CASSFNPRQGYGYTF
.	TRBJ2-1	TRBV30	.	TGTGCCTGGAGTACCGGGCCAGGGGAAACCAATGAGCAGTTCTTC	CAWSTGPGETNEQFF
TRBD1	TRBJ2-3	TRBV7-2	.	TGTGCCAGCAGCTTAGAAGACAGGGCCTACACAGATACGCAGTATTTT	CASSLEDRAYTDTQYF
TRBD1	TRBJ2-1	TRBV5-1	.	TGCGCCGGACAGGGGGCGGGGTATCCCCCCTACAATGAGCAGTTCTTC	CAGQGAGYPPYNEQFF
.	TRBJ2-1	TRBV3-1/TRBV3-2	.	TGTGCCAGCAGCCGAGAATTCCAGTCCTACAATGAGCAGTTCTTC	CASSREFQSYNEQFF
TRBD2	TRBJ2-7	TRBV7-2	once	TGTGCCAGCACCTTTGGGCTCGGACTAGCGGGGCGAAGGGTCGAGCAGTACTTC	CASTFGLGLAGRRVEQYF
.	TRBJ1-1	TRBV5-1	.	TGCGCCAGCAGCCCCCCCCCGGGACTCGGGAAAGCTTTCTTT	CASSPPPGLGKAFF
.	TRBJ2-3	TRBV6-2/TRBV6-3	.	TGTGCCAGCAGCCGCCCCCGGACTACCGACCCCGATACGCAGTATTTT	CASSRPRTTDPDTQYF
TRBD2	TRBJ2-1	TRBV30	.	TGTGCCTGGAGTCCAAGGGCTAGCGGGACTAATGAGCAGTTCTTC	CAWSPRASGTNEQFF
.	TRBJ2-4	TRBV6-2/TRBV6-3	.	TGTGCCAGCAGTTACGGTCGGGCGGGTCGTCTAAACATTCAGTACTTC	CASSYGRAGRLNIQYF
.	TRBJ2-1	TRBV11-3	.	TGTGCCAGCAGTCCCGGAGGTGATGAGCAGTTCTTC	CASSPGGDEQFF
.	TRBJ2-7	TRBV28	.	TGTGCCAGCAGCACGACCGATGACAGGACCTCTTACTACGAGCAGTACTTC	CASSTTDDRTSYYEQYF
.	TRBJ1-3	TRBV9	.	TGTGCCAGCAGCGTAGCACTGCCGTTCTCTGGAAACACCATATATTTT	CASSVALPFSGNTIYF
.	TRBJ1-2	TRBV7-3	.	TGTGCCAGCAGCTTTAATCTCTCAATCAGGGCGGATGGCTACACCTTC	CASSFNLSIRADGYTF
.	TRBJ1-5	TRBV19	few	TGTGCCAGTAAAGGCAGGGGATCGAATAGCAATCAGCCCCAGCATTTT	CASKGRGSNSNQPQHF
TRBD1	TRBJ1-1	TRBV6-2/TRBV6-3	.	TGTGCCAGCAGTACGTCCTGGACAGGGGACATGAACACTGAAGCTTTCTTT	CASSTSWTGDMNTEAFF
TRBD1	TRBJ2-7	TRBV11-1	.	TGTGCCAGCAGCCCAACAGGGGACGAGCAGTACTTC	CASSPTGDEQYF
TRBD2	TRBJ2-1	TRBV2	.	TGTGCCAGCAGTTTACTAGCGCCGAACTCCTACAATGAGCAGTTCTTC	CASSLLAPNSYNEQFF